A single sample gave rise to the 23 T cell receptor beta chains below, sequenced in a study of human T cells and chemical hapten exposure. TCRdb independently ran MiXCR on the RACE reads; one entry per CDR3 protein. The data contain 65,000 to 95,000 distinct CDR3 sequences, 12% of them seen just once; the ten biggest clones take up roughly 3.6%. Time point of the sample: patch test 1, 2 weeks after DPC sensitization. Specified treatment: therapeutic diphenylcyclopropenone sensitization with weekly scalp DPC. The sample in question was whole blood, obtained in connection with sensitization to the hapten diphenylcyclopropenone (DPC). These receptors all come from a woman in her sixties with alopecia areata. Some clones in this sample may be carry-over from other donors' samples.

The sample holds a few counts of this clonotype. The chain uses TRBV27 and TRBJ1-1; D may be TRBD1 (5 bases). V was cut by 2 bases and J by 0 bases, with 16 bases left in between. CDR3 size: 17 residues. Germline CDR1 reads MNHEY; CDR2 reads SMNVEV (reference sequence). CDR3 residues: CASSLAGFSTLNTEAFF. CDR3 sequence (DNA): TGTGCCAGCAGTTTAGCAGGGTTCTCTACTTTGAACACTGAAGCTTTCTTT.

The CDR3 nucleotides read TGTGCCAGCAGTTTCCCGGGACAGACGAACACTGAAGCTTTCTTT. Amino acids: CASSFPGQTNTEAFF. The gene calls are TRBV12-3 or TRBV12-4 and TRBJ1-1; 7 positions match TRBD1. This CDR3 has 15 amino acids. V trimming: 3 bases; J trimming: 1 base; junction bases outside the gene matches: 5.

This clonotype came up a few times. J is TRBJ2-5 and V is TRBV5-1; TRBD2 matches at 8 bases. J lost 2 bases, V lost 4 bases, and 4 bases had no gene match. CDR3 size: 14 residues. CDR1 is SGHRS, CDR2 YFSETQ, per germline. The DNA for the CDR3 is TGCGCCAGCAGCCCGGTAGCGGGACAAGAGACCCAGTACTTC. This codes for CASSPVAGQETQYF.

This clonotype was observed a handful of times. This chain connects TRBV4-1 to TRBJ2-3, with D possibly being TRBD2 (5 bases). Trimming removed 4 bases at V and 0 bases at J, with 11 bases between. This CDR3 has 15 residues. Germline V gene lookup returns CDR1 MGHRA and CDR2 YSYEKL. CDR3 sequence (DNA): TGCGCCAGCAGCCGCCGAGAGCGGAGCACAGATACGCAGTATTTT. Amino acid sequence: CASSRRERSTDTQYF.

In its sample, this clonotype was seen a few times. The rearrangement uses TRBV6-2 or TRBV6-3 and TRBJ2-5; TRBD1 matches at 7 bases. J gave up 0 bases and V 5 bases, and 3 bases lay outside the gene matches. CDR3 length: 14 amino acids. The V gene's germline CDR1 is MNHEY and CDR2 SVGEGT. For the CDR3, the DNA is TGTGCCAGCAGTCGCAGGGGGAACCAAGAGACCCAGTACTTC. Its translation: CASSRRGNQETQYF.

This clonotype was seen more than once but under ten times. The rearrangement uses TRBV4-1 and TRBJ1-1; no clear D. V was pared by 0 bases and J by 5 bases, with 7 bases between. The germline gives CDR1 MGHRA, CDR2 YSYEKL. This CDR3 region has 13 residues. The CDR3 region has the DNA TGCGCCAGCAGCCAAGATGGAGGGACTGAAGCTTTCTTT. This codes for CASSQDGGTEAFF.

This clonotype was counted ten times or more. V is TRBV25-1 and J is TRBJ1-6, with D possibly TRBD1 on 5 matching bases. The CDR3 is 17 amino acids. CDR1 and CDR2 from the germline V gene are MGHDK and SYGVNS. Trimming removed 1 base at V and 9 bases at J, with 19 bases between. CDR3 in DNA: TGTGCCAGCAGTGAATCAGTCGGGCGGCAGGGTGGTTCACCCCTCCACTTT. This gives the protein CASSESVGRQGGSPLHF.

This clonotype was counted ten times or more. The chain links TRBV2 to TRBJ1-1, with D uncertain. The CDR3 contains 13 residues. The V end was cut by 3 bases, the J end by 5 bases, with 10 bases between. Germline V gene sequence: CDR1 SNHLY, CDR2 FYNNEI. The CDR3 is CASSELERTEAFF. DNA for the CDR3: TGTGCCAGCAGTGAGTTGGAAAGAACTGAAGCTTTCTTT.

The rearrangement joins TRBV9 to TRBJ2-5; 12 bases are a match to TRBD2. Germline trimming cut 0 bases from V and 4 bases from J; bases unmatched to any gene: 10. The CDR3 is made up of 18 amino acids. From germline, CDR1 is SGDLS and CDR2 YYNGEE. The CDR3 spells CASSVVASGGANLETQYF. DNA of the CDR3: TGTGCCAGCAGCGTAGTCGCTAGCGGGGGGGCAAACTTAGAGACCCAGTACTTC.

The chain has TRBV6-5 and TRBJ2-2; D is unclear. Trimming removed 6 bases from V and 5 bases from J, with 10 bases in between. The germline CDR1 and CDR2 sequences are MNHEY and SVGAGI. This CDR3 has 13 amino acids. CDR3 sequence reads: CASRVPPTGELFF. CDR3 nucleotide sequence: TGTGCCAGCAGGGTCCCCCCAACCGGGGAGCTGTTTTTT.

Only a few counts were recorded for this clonotype. The rearrangement joins TRBV7-9 to TRBJ2-7; no firm D call. The CDR3 has 14 amino acids. Trimming removed 4 bases from V and 1 base from J, with 11 bases in between. CDR1 and CDR2 (germline): SEHNR, FQNEAQ (reference sequence). This chain's CDR3 is CASSSVGGSYEQYF. The CDR3 coding sequence is TGTGCCAGCAGCTCTGTGGGTGGTTCCTACGAGCAGTACTTC.

This clonotype was seen repeatedly, ten times or more. The V and J genes are TRBV5-5 and TRBJ2-7; no clear D. Germline values: CDR1 SGHKS, CDR2 YYEKEE (reference sequence). Trimming left V 2 bases short and J 1 base short, with 10 bases between. CDR3 length equals 14 residues. The CDR3 region has the DNA TGTGCCAGCAGCTTTTACGTGGGGTCCTACGAGCAGTACTTC. As protein: CASSFYVGSYEQYF.

The table lists this clonotype with many counts. The J gene is TRBJ2-5, the V gene TRBV7-9; 10 bases are a match to TRBD2. V lost 5 bases and J lost 1; bases outside the gene matches: 1. CDR1 and CDR2 from the germline V gene are SEHNR and FQNEAQ (reference sequence). This CDR3 has 14 amino acids. The CDR3 bases are TGTGCCAGCAGCCGGACTAGCGGCCAAGAGACCCAGTACTTC. This sequence encodes CASSRTSGQETQYF.

The sample holds many counts of this clonotype. The chain joins TRBV29-1 to TRBJ1-1, with D tentatively TRBD1 (6 bases). The V and J ends lost 6 bases and 1 base respectively, with 18 bases between them. The germline V gene has CDR1 SQVTM and CDR2 ANQGSEA. The CDR3 is 15 amino acids. CDR3 region: CSVRLQGRQNTEAFF. The CDR3 region has the DNA TGCAGCGTCCGTCTACAGGGCCGCCAGAACACTGAAGCTTTCTTT.

This clonotype turned up a few times. The chain couples TRBV14 to TRBJ2-3; 8 bases fit TRBD1. The CDR3 is made up of 19 amino acids. V trimming: 2 bases; J trimming: 4 bases; junction bases outside the gene matches: 17. The germline CDR1 and CDR2 sequences are SGHDN and FVKESK. The CDR3 region has the DNA TGTGCCAGCAGCCAAAACAAGGGCGGACAGGGAAGTTTCGCAGATACGCAGTATTTT. Translation gives CASSQNKGGQGSFADTQYF.

This clonotype occurred many times. The CDR3 nucleotides read TGCGCCAGCACGCACACAAACACCGGGGAGCTGTTTTTT. Its translation is CASTHTNTGELFF. This chain links TRBV5-1 with TRBJ2-2; D gene ambiguous. Germline V gives CDR1 SGHRS, CDR2 YFSETQ. Trimming pared 6 bases from V and 2 bases from J, leaving 8 bases between. The CDR3 spans 13 residues.

The J gene is TRBJ2-2, the V gene TRBV2, with D maybe TRBD2 (6 bases). The length of the CDR3 is 13 residues. V lost 10 bases and J 2 bases, leaving 11 bases between the germline ends. CDR1 is SNHLY and CDR2 is FYNNEI in the germline V gene. This chain's CDR3 is CATSEGNTGELFF. DNA of the CDR3: TGTGCCACTTCGGAGGGTAACACCGGGGAGCTGTTTTTT.

The chain links TRBV18 to TRBJ2-5, with a weak D call TRBD1 (5 bases). CDR3 length equals 16 residues. CDR1 KGHSH and CDR2 LQKENI come from the germline V gene. V dropped 4 bases and J dropped 0 bases, with 15 bases sitting between them. The CDR3 region has the DNA TGTGCCAGCTCACTGACAGTGACCGACTACCAAGAGACCCAGTACTTC. Its protein product is CASSLTVTDYQETQYF.

This clonotype has a handful of counts. The chain has TRBV14 and TRBJ2-3; D may be TRBD2 (6 bases). Germline V gene data show CDR1 as SGHDN and CDR2 as FVKESK. V lost 2 bases, J lost 4 bases, and 19 bases lay in between. The length of the CDR3 is 17 residues. The CDR3 spells CASSQFPLAAAADTQYF. The CDR3 DNA follows: TGTGCCAGCAGCCAATTCCCCTTAGCGGCCGCGGCAGATACGCAGTATTTT.

The chain has TRBV3-1 and TRBJ2-7; D remains unclear. The CDR3 totals 12 residues. With 5 bases removed from V and 3 bases from J, the gap between germline ends came to 8 bases. Germline values: CDR1 LGHDT, CDR2 YNNKEL (reference sequence). The CDR3 here is CASSGGIYEQYF. CDR3 DNA sequence: TGTGCCAGCAGCGGCGGTATCTACGAGCAGTACTTC.

This clonotype has ten or more counts. The V call is TRBV2, the J call TRBJ1-2; D is ambiguous. This CDR3 region has 13 residues. V was cut by 6 bases and J by 3 bases, with 11 bases left in between. CDR1 SNHLY and CDR2 FYNNEI come from the germline V gene. CDR3 DNA: TGTGCCAGCAGCCGACGGCCAGACTATGGCTACACCTTC. Residues: CASSRRPDYGYTF.

The table lists this clonotype with a few counts. At one end, the junction sequence differs from germline, possibly due to a read error. V is TRBV29-1 and J is TRBJ1-2, with a weak D call TRBD1 (6 bases). The CDR3 has 8 residues. Germline assignment: CDR1 SQVTM and CDR2 ANQGSEA. The CDR3 nucleotides are TGCAGCGTGTCAACAGGGTTCTTC. This sequence encodes CSVSTGFF.

This clonotype was seen a handful of times. The chain joins TRBV19 to TRBJ2-3; D is ambiguous. Between the trimmed V and J ends, which lost 5 bases and 1 base, there was a span of 10 bases. Per the germline V gene, CDR1 is LNHDA and CDR2 is SQIVND (reference sequence). The CDR3 has 14 amino acids. CDR3: CASSPLEGTDTQYF. DNA for the CDR3: TGTGCCAGTAGTCCATTAGAGGGCACAGATACGCAGTATTTT.